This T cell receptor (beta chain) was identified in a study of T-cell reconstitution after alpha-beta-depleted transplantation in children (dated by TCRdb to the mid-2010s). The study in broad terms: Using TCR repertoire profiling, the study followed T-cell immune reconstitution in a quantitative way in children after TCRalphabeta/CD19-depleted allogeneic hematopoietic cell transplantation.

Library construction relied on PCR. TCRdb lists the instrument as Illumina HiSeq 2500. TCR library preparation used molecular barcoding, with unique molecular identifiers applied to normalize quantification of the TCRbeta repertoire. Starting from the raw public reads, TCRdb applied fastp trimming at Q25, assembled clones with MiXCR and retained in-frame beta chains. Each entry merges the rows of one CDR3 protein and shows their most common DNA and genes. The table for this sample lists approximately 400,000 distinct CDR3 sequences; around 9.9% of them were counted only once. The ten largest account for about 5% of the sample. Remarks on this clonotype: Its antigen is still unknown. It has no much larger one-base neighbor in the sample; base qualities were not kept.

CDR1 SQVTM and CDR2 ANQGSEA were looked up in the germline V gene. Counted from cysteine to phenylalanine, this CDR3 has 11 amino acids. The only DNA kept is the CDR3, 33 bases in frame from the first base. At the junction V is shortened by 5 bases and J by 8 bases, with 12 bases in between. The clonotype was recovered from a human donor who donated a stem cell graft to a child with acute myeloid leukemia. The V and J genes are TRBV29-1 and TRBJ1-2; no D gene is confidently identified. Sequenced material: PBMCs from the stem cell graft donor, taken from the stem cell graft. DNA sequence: TGCAGCGTTTACGGACCGGGGGGCTACACCTTC. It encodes CSVYGPGGYTF.